This is a list of T cell receptor beta chains from one sample in a study of shared clonotypes between healthy human individuals. Some clones are missing from TCRdb's copy, which holds only in-frame ones; the method was immunoSEQ multiplex PCR. The data contain more than 1.2 million clones, 97% to 99% of them seen just once; the ten biggest clones take up roughly 0.36%. Sequencing was carried out using naive CD4+ T cells sorted from blood. Every receptor here comes from a man aged 30 to 45 in good health. CDR3s leave out the opening cysteine and the closing phenylalanine or tryptophan. The order of the fields is J gene, clone size, V gene, CDR3 protein. A clone size is listed for some rows: how often the clone was seen (once, few, many), or a class if it is expanded.

>TRBJ1-1|-|TRBV5-1
ASSLAPRGPNTEAF
>TRBJ2-5|-|TRBV7-2
ASSPTWGETQY
>TRBJ1-2|-|TRBV14
ASSQGTSYGYT
>TRBJ2-7|-|TRBV27
ASSYGTGSYEQY
>TRBJ1-5|-|TRBV28
ASSLAGVNQPQH
>TRBJ2-2|-|TRBV7-6
ATHRRGSSTGELF
>TRBJ1-1|-|TRBV7-2
ASSLEAGGGYLKNTEAF
>TRBJ2-4|once|TRBV5-1
ASSLVGTHQNIQY
>TRBJ2-5|-|TRBV29-1
SVGGVEETQY
>TRBJ2-7|-|TRBV10-2
ASSDPGSLPREQY
>TRBJ1-5|-|TRBV6-1
ASSETYQPQH
>TRBJ2-7|-|TRBV28
ASRAGQQTHEQY
>TRBJ2-7|-|TRBV5-6
ASSPASQGNYEQY
>TRBJ1-3|-|TRBV6-5
ASRSTGGSGNTIY
>TRBJ1-2|-|TRBV7-9
ASSLDGTGSNYGYT
>TRBJ2-3|-|TRBV5-5
ASRAGTDGTDTQY
>TRBJ1-5|-|TRBV6-5
ASSYGGPNQPQH
>TRBJ2-1|-|TRBV5-1
ASSLVLGGGDEQF
>TRBJ2-1|-|TRBV6-1
ASSVLASGANEQF
>TRBJ1-3|-|TRBV5-1
ASSLLGTTGNTIY
>TRBJ2-1|-|TRBV11-3
ASSAAGTGFDEQF
>TRBJ2-2|-|TRBV18
ASSPARDVIGELF
>TRBJ1-4|-|TRBV9
ASSVRGPGGIEKLF
>TRBJ1-1|-|TRBV9
ASSGTGVFTEAF
>TRBJ1-5|-|TRBV6-5
ASSYSRGQPQH
>TRBJ2-7|-|TRBV19
ASSAHRSASYEQY
>TRBJ2-2|-|TRBV11-2
ASSLTRGTGELF
>TRBJ1-1|-|TRBV6-6
ASSSRMNTEAF
>TRBJ1-4|-|TRBV9
ASSVDTDEKLF
>TRBJ2-1|-|TRBV19
ASSVGLGKGGEHYNEQF
>TRBJ2-3|-|TRBV28
ASSLDPRQGRSTDTQY
>TRBJ1-1|-|TRBV15
ATSIRQGAAEAF
>TRBJ2-1|few|TRBV5-1
ASSLVGYNEQF
>TRBJ2-7|-|TRBV19
ASSFQGAVAQY
>TRBJ2-1|-|TRBV7-8
ASSLEARYNEQF
>TRBJ1-5|-|TRBV28
ASSSVWGRQPQH
>TRBJ2-3|-|TRBV27
ASSFRAGQGTDTQY
>TRBJ2-3|-|TRBV4-3
ASSQQGADTQY
>TRBJ1-4|-|TRBV2
ASKVVRGEKLF
>TRBJ1-5|-|TRBV6-1
ASRAGGTPNQPQH
>TRBJ2-7|-|TRBV27
ASSTGAYEQY
>TRBJ2-2|-|TRBV29-1
SVGGRPGTGELF
>TRBJ2-7|-|TRBV7-2
ASSFGPVVKEQY
>TRBJ2-3|-|TRBV18
ASSRDHSTDTQY
>TRBJ2-1|once|TRBV20-1
SASKGWEQF
>TRBJ2-2|-|TRBV28
ASSGQGTTGELF
>TRBJ2-3|-|TRBV27
ASNRGGGDTQY
>TRBJ2-1|-|TRBV10-1
ASSGTSGNNEQF
>TRBJ2-4|-|TRBV27
ASSFRWGDAKNIQY
>TRBJ2-7|-|TRBV5-1
ASSLAGSGRFDEQY
>TRBJ1-5|-|TRBV15
ATSQTGGKQPQH
>TRBJ2-7|-|TRBV6-5
ASSYSPGEQY
>TRBJ2-5|-|TRBV5-1
ASSLFLAGGKETQY